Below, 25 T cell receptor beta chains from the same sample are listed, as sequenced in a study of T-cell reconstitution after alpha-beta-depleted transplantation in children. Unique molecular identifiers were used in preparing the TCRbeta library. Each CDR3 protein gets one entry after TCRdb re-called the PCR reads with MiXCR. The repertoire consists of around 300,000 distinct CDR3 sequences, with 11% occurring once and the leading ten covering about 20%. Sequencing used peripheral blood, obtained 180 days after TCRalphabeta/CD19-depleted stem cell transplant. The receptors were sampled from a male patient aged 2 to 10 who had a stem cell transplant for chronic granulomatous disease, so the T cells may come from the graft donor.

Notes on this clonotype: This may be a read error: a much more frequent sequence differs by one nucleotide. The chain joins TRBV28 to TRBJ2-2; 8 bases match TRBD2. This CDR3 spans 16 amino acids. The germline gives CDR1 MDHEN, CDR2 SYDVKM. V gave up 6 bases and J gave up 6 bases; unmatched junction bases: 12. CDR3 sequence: CASRPPRLAPPGELFF. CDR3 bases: TGTGCCAGCAGGCCACCGAGACTAGCGCCCCCCGGGGAGCTGTTTTTT.

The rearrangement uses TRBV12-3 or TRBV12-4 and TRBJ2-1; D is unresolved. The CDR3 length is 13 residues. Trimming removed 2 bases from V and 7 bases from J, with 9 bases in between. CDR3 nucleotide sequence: TGTGCCAGCAGTTTAATCGGGCAGAATGAGCAGTTCTTC. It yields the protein CASSLIGQNEQFF.

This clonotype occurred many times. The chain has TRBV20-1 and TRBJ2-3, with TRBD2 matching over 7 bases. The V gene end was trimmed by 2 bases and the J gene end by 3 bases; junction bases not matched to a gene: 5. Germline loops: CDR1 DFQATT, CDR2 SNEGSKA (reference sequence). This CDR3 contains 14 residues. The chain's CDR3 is CSARTGGPTDTQYF. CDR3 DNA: TGCAGTGCTAGAACGGGGGGTCCGACAGATACGCAGTATTTT.

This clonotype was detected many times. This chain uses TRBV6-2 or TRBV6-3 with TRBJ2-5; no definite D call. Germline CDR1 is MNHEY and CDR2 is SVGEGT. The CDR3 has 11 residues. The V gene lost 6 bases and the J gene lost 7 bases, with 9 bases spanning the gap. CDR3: CASRNSGTQYF. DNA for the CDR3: TGTGCCAGCAGAAACTCGGGGACCCAGTACTTC.

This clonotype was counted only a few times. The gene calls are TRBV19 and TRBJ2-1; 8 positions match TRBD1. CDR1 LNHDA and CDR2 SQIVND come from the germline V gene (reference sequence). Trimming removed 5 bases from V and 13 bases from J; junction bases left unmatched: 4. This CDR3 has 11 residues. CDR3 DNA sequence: TGTGCCAGTAGTTCGGGACAGGTCCAGTTCTTC. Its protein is CASSSGQVQFF.

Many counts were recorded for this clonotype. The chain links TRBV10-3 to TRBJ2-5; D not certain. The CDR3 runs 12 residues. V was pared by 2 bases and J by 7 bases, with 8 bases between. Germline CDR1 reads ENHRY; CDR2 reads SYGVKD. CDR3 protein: CAISEDGGTQYF. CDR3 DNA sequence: TGTGCCATCAGTGAGGACGGTGGGACCCAGTACTTC.

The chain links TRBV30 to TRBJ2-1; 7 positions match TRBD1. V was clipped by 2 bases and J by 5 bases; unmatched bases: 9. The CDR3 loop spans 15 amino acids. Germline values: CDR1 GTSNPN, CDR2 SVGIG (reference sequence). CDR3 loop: CAWSPPGTANNEQFF. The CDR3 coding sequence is TGTGCCTGGAGTCCACCCGGGACAGCCAACAATGAGCAGTTCTTC.

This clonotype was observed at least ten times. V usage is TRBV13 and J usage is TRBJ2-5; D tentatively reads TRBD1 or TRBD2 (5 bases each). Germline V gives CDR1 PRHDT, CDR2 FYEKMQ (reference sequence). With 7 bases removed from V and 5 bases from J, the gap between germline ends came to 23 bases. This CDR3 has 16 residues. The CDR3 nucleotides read TGTGCCAGCACCTGGGAGATGAAGGGGATTTGGGAGACCCAGTACTTC. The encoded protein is CASTWEMKGIWETQYF.

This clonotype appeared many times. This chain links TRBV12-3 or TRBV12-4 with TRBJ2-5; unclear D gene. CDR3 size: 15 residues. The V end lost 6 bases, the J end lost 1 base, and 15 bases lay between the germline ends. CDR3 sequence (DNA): TGTGCCAGCAGCCCCGTTATAGGCAGCCAAGAGACCCAGTACTTC. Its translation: CASSPVIGSQETQYF.

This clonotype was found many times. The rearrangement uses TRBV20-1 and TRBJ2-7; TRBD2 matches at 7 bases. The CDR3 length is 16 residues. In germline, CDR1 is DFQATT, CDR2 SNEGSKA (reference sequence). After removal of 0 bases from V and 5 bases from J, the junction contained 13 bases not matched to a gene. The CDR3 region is CSAREWRPGLKNEQYF. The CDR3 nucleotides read TGCAGTGCTAGAGAGTGGAGACCGGGACTAAAAAACGAGCAGTACTTC.

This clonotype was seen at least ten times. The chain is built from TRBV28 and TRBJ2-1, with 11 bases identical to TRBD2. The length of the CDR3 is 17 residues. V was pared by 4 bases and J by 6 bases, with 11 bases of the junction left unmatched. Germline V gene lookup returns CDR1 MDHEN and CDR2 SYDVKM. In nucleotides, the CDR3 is TGTGCCAGCAGTTCCAGGGCACTAGCGGGAGCAAGCAATGAGCAGTTCTTC. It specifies CASSSRALAGASNEQFF.

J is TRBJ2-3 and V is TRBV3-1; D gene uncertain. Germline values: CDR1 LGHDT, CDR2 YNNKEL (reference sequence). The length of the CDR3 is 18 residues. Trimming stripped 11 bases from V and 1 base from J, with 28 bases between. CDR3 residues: CASCHSLVGLLGTDTQYF. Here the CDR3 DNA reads TGTGCCTCCTGCCATAGTCTCGTAGGTCTCCTAGGCACAGATACGCAGTATTTT.

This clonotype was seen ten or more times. CDR3 sequence (DNA): TGCGCCAGCAGTGAGACGTATCTAGCGGGAGACAATGAGCAGTTCTTC. This gives the protein CASSETYLAGDNEQFF. The chain employs TRBV10-2 and TRBJ2-1; the match to TRBD2 covers 10 bases. This CDR3 contains 16 residues. CDR1 and CDR2 from the germline V gene are WSHSY and SAAADI. V lost 2 bases and J lost 5; bases outside the gene matches: 6.

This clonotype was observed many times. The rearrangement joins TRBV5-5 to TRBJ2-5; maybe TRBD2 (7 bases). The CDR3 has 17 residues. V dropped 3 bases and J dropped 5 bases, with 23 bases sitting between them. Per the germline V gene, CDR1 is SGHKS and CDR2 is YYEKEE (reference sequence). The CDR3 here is CASSSGGRAGARETQYF. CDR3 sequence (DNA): TGTGCCAGCAGCTCGGGGGGCAGGGCGGGTGCCCGGGAGACCCAGTACTTC. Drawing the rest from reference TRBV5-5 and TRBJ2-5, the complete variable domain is DAGVTQSPTHLIKTRGQQVTLRCSPISGHKSVSWYQQVLGQGPQFIFQYYEKEERGRGNFPDRFSARQFPNYSSELNVNALLLGDSALYLCASSSGGRAGARETQYFGPGTRLLVL.

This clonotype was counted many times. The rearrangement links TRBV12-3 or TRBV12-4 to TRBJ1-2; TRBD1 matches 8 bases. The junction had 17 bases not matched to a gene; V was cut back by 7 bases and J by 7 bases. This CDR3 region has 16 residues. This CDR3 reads CASTLYRSQGAGGYTF. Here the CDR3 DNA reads TGTGCCAGCACCTTATACCGTAGCCAGGGGGCAGGTGGCTACACCTTC.

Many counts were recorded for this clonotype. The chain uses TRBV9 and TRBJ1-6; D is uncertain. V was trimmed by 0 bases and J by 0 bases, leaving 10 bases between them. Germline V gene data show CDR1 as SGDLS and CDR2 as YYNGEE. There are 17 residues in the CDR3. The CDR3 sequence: CASSVGPQSSYNSPLHF. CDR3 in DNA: TGTGCCAGCAGCGTAGGCCCCCAGAGCTCCTATAATTCACCCCTCCACTTT.

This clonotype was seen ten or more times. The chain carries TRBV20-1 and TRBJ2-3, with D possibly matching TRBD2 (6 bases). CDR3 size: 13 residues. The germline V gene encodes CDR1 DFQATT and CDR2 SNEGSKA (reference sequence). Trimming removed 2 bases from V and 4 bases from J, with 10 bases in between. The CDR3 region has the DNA TGCAGTGCTAGACGGGAGTCCTCAGATACGCAGTATTTT. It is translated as CSARRESSDTQYF.

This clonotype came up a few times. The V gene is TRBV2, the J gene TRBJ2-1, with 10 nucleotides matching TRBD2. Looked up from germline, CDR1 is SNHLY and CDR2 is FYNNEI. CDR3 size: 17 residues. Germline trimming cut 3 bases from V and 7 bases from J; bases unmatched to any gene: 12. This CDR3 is CASSEDQGASGSNEQFF. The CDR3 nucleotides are TGTGCCAGCAGTGAGGATCAAGGGGCTAGCGGGAGTAATGAGCAGTTCTTC.

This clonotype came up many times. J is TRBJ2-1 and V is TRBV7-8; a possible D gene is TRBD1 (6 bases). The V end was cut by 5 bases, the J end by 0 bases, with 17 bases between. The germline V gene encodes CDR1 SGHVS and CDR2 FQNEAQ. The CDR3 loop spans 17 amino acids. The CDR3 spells CASSPTLDSFSYNEQFF. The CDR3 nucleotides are TGTGCCAGCAGCCCAACACTGGACAGTTTCTCCTACAATGAGCAGTTCTTC.

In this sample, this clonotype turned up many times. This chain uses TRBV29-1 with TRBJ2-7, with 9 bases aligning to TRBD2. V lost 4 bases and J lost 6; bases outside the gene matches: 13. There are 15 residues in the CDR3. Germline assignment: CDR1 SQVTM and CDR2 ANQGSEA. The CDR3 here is CSVAYLIAGAGEQYF. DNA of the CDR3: TGCAGCGTTGCTTACCTAATAGCGGGGGCCGGCGAGCAGTACTTC.

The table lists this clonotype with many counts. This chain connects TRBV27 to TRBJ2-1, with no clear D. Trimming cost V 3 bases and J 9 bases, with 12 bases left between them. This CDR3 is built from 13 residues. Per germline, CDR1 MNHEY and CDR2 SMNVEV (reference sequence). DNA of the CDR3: TGTGCCAGCAGTTTTTTTAACCGTGGTGAGCAGTTCTTC. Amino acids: CASSFFNRGEQFF.

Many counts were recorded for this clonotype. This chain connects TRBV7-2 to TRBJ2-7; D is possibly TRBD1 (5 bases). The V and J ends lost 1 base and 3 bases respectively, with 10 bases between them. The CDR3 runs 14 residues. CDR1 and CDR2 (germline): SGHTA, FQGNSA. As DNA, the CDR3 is TGTGCCAGCAGCTTAGGGGCGACAGTCTACGAGCAGTACTTC. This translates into CASSLGATVYEQYF.

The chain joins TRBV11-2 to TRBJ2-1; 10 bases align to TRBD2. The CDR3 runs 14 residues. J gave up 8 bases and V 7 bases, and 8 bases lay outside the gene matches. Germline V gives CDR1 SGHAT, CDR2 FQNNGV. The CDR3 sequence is CASKLAGVSDEQFF. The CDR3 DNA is TGTGCCAGCAAGCTAGCGGGAGTTAGCGATGAGCAGTTCTTC.

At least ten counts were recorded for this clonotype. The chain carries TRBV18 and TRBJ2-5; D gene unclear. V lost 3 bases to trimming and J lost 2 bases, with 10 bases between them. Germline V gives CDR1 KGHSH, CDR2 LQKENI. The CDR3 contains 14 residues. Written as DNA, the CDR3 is TGTGCCAGCTCACCTCAGGCAGGTCAAGAGACCCAGTACTTC. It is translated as CASSPQAGQETQYF.

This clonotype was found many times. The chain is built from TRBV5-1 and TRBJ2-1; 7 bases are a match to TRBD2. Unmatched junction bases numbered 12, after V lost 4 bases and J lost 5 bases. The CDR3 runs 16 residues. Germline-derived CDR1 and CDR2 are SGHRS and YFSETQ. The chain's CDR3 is CASSPQRGGLNNEQFF. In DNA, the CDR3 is TGCGCCAGCAGCCCCCAGCGGGGTGGGCTAAACAATGAGCAGTTCTTC.